What follows are 5 T cell receptor beta chains derived from one specimen sequenced in a study of blood T cell repertoires in COVID-19 (dated by TCRdb to 2020 to 2022). Library preparation was by the immunoSEQ multiplex PCR assay. The immuneACCESS repertoire file appears here via TCRdb, limited to in-frame rearrangements. These files lack a portion of the clones; in checked studies, under half of the deficit traces to unresolved V genes, and the cause of the others is not known. The sample table contains around 320,000 clones; only one count was recorded for about nine tenths of them. The ten most abundant clones make up roughly 2.9% of the sample. Sequences were obtained from PBMCs or T cells enriched from blood (not recorded which). The receptors derive from a woman in her forties or fifties who had been exposed to COVID-19.

The rearrangement links TRBV28 to TRBJ1-2, with no clear D. The germline V and J ends were trimmed by 7 bases and 8 bases, with 20 bases remaining between them. The CDR3 sequence is 14 residues long. Germline V gene data show CDR1 as MDHEN and CDR2 as SYDVKM. DNA for the CDR3: TGTGCCAGCACCACCGGGATGTACTCGGGCGGCTACACCTTC. Protein: CASTTGMYSGGYTF.

The J gene is TRBJ1-4, the V gene TRBV3-1 (or the pseudogene TRBV3-2); D gene uncertain. The CDR3 runs 17 residues. Germline V gives CDR1 LGHDT, CDR2 YNNKEL (reference sequence). V was shortened by 0 bases and J by 7 bases, with 18 bases between the two germline ends. Here the CDR3 reads CASSQDIISRHSEKLFF. As DNA, the CDR3 is TGTGCCAGCAGCCAAGATATCATCTCGAGACATAGTGAAAAACTGTTTTTT.

The chain combines TRBV12-5 with TRBJ1-2; D is perhaps TRBD1 (5 bases). Germline loops: CDR1 LGHNT, CDR2 FRNRAP. This CDR3 contains 14 residues. Trimming removed 2 bases at V and 6 bases at J, with 13 bases between. The CDR3, as DNA: TGTGCTAGTGGTTTGACCGGCAGGGCGAATGGCTACACCTTC. Translation: CASGLTGRANGYTF.

The rearrangement joins TRBV9 to TRBJ1-3; D is uncertain. CDR3 length equals 16 residues. The germline V gene encodes CDR1 SGDLS and CDR2 YYNGEE. The V end lost 0 bases, the J end lost 4 bases, and 14 bases lay between the germline ends. CDR3 in DNA: TGTGCCAGCAGCGTAGGGACTGTGGGCGTGGGAAACACCATATATTTT. Amino acid sequence: CASSVGTVGVGNTIYF.

This sequence joins TRBV6-4 and TRBJ1-5; D not certain. The CDR3 extends over 16 amino acids. V dropped 7 bases and J dropped 1 base, with 17 bases sitting between them. Germline V gene data show CDR1 as MRHNA and CDR2 as SNTAGT. CDR3 protein: CASISRLGISNQPQHF. CDR3 DNA: TGTGCCAGCATTTCCCGTCTGGGCATCAGCAATCAGCCCCAGCATTTT.